This T cell receptor beta chain was profiled in a study of beta chain features in type 1 diabetes. Germline CDR1 and CDR2: SQVTM and ANQGSEA. Trimming removed 1 base at V and 2 bases at J, with 9 bases between. The CDR3 has 14 amino acids. Expressed TCRB transcripts were sequenced because the isolated RNA had all been reverse transcribed beforehand. TCRdb's copy holds only in-frame clones and misses some; the assay was immunoSEQ multiplex PCR. The sample shows about 260,000 clones, more than 65% of them seen only once. This clonotype originated in a man between 25 and 39 years old in good health. Sequencing input: naive CD4+ T cells from blood. This chain joins TRBV29-1 and TRBJ2-1, with a weak D call TRBD1 (6 bases). CDR3 in amino acids: CSVEVRGPYNEQFF. The CDR3 DNA is TGCAGCGTTGAAGTCAGGGGTCCCTACAATGAGCAGTTCTTC.